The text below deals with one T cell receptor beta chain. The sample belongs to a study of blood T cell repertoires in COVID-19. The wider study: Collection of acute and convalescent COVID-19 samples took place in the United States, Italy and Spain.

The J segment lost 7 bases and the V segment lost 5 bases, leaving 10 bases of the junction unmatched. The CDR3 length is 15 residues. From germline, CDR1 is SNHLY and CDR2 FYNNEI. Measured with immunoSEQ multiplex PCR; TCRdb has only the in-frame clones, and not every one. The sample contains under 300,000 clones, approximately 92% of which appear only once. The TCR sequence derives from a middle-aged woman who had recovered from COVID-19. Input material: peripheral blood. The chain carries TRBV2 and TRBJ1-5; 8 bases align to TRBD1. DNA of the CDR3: TGTGCCAGCAGTCAGACAGGGGCGGAGGGGCAGCCCCAGCATTTT. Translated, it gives CASSQTGAEGQPQHF.